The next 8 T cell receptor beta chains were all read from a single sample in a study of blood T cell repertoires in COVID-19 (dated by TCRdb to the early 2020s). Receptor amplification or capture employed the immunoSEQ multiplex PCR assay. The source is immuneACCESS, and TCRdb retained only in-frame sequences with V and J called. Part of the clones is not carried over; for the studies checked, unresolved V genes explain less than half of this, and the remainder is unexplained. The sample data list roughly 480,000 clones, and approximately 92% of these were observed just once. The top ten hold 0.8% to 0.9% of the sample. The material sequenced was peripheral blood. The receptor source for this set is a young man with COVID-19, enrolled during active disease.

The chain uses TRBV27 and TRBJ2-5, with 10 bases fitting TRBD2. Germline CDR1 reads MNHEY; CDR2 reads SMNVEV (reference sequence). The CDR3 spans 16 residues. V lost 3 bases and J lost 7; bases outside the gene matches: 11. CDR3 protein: CASSFLIAGGLGTQYF. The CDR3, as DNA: TGTGCCAGCAGTTTCCTGATAGCGGGGGGCCTCGGGACCCAGTACTTC.

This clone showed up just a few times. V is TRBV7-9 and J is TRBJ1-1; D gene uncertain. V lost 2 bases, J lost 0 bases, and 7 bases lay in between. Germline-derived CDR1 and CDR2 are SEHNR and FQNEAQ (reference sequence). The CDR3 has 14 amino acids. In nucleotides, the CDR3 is TGTGCCAGCAGCTTAAGCCGCATGAACACTGAAGCTTTCTTT. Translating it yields CASSLSRMNTEAFF.

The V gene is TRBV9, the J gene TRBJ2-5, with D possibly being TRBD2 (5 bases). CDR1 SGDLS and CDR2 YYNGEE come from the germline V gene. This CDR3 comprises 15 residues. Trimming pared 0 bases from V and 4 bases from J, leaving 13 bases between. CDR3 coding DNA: TGTGCCAGCAGCGTAGGCCCGGGGATGGGAGAGACCCAGTACTTC. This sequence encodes CASSVGPGMGETQYF.

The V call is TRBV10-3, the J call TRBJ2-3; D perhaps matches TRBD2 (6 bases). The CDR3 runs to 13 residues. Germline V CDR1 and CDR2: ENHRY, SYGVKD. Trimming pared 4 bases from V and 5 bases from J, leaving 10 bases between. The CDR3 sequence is CAISGLEGDTQYF. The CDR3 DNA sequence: TGTGCCATCAGTGGTCTGGAGGGAGATACGCAGTATTTT.

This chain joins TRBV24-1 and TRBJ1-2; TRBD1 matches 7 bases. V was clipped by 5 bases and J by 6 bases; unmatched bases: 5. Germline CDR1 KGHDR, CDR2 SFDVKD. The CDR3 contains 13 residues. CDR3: CATSGTGDHGYTF. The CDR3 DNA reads TGTGCCACCAGTGGGACAGGTGACCATGGCTACACCTTC.

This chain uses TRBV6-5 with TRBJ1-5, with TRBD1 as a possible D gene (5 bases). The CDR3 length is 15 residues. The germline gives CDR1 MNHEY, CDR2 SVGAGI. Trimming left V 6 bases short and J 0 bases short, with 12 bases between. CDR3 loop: CASSAREVSNQPQHF. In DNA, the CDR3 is TGTGCCAGCAGCGCCAGGGAAGTTAGCAATCAGCCCCAGCATTTT.

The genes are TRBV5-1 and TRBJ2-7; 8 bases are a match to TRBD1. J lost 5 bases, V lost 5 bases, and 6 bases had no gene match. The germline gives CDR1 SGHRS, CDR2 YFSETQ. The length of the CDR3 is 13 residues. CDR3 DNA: TGCGCCAGCAGATCGGACAGGGATAACGAGCAGTACTTC. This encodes CASRSDRDNEQYF.

This chain's CDR3 is CASSLKALQVSEAFF. DNA for the CDR3: TGTGCCAGCAGTTTAAAGGCCCTCCAGGTCTCTGAAGCTTTCTTT. This sequence joins TRBV27 and TRBJ1-1, with no clear D. CDR1 and CDR2 (germline): MNHEY, SMNVEV (reference sequence). Trimming took 2 bases from V and 6 from J, leaving 16 bases between them. This CDR3 is built from 15 residues.